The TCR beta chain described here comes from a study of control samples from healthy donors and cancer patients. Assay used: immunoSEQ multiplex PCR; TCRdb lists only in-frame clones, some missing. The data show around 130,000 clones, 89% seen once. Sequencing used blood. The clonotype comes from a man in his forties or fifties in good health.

CDR3 sequence reads: CASSLDRLGLTEAFF. CDR3 DNA sequence: TGTGCCAGCAGCTTAGACCGGTTGGGTCTTACTGAAGCTTTCTTT. The chain recombines TRBV11-2 with TRBJ1-1, with no clear D. This CDR3 spans 15 amino acids. Trimming took 0 bases from V and 5 from J, leaving 13 bases between them. Per germline, CDR1 SGHAT and CDR2 FQNNGV.